The TCR beta chain described here comes from a study of blood T cell repertoires in COVID-19. This CDR3 has 14 amino acids. The junction had 4 bases not matched to a gene; V was cut back by 6 bases and J by 2 bases. Germline CDR1 SEHNR, CDR2 FQNEAQ (reference sequence). Seattle patients were enrolled while actively infected and followed longitudinally. Only in-frame clones appear in the TCRdb table, and some are missing; sequencing was by immunoSEQ multiplex PCR. The profile shows 250,000 to 400,000 clones, 70% to 90% of them singletons. The rearrangement links TRBV7-9 to TRBJ1-1, with 9 positions matching TRBD1. The receptor was isolated from a woman in her 30s with COVID-19, enrolled during active disease. The sequenced material came from peripheral blood. CDR3 DNA sequence: TGTGCCAGCAGACCACAGGGGGCCAACACTGAAGCTTTCTTT. This gives the protein CASRPQGANTEAFF.